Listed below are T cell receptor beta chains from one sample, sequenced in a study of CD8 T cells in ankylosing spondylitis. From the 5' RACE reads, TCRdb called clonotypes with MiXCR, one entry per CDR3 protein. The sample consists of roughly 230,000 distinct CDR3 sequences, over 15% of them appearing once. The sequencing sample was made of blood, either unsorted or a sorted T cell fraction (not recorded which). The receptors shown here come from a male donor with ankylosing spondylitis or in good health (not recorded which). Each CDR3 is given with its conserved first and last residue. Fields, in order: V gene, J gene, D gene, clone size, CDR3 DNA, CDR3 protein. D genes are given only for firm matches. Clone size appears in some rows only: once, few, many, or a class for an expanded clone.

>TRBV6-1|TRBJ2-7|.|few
TGTGCCAGCAGTGAAATGGGTTCCTACGAGCAGTACTTC
CASSEMGSYEQYF
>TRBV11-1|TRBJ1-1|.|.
TGTGCCAGCACCCAGCCTGTGACGATGAGCCCCGCTGAAGCTTTCTTT
CASTQPVTMSPAEAFF
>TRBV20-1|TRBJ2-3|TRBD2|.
TGCAGTGCTAGAGCTTACAGGGCTAGCGGGAGCGGACGGGACACAGATACGCAGTATTTT
CSARAYRASGSGRDTDTQYF
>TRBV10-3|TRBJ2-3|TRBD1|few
TGTGCCATCAGTGTAAGACAGGGAGGCACAGATACGCAGTATTTT
CAISVRQGGTDTQYF
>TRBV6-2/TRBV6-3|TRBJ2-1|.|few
TGTGCCAGCAGTTACTCGGTAGGGTCGGCTAACAATGAGCAGTTCTTC
CASSYSVGSANNEQFF
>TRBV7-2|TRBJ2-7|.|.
TGTTATTCCTCGAAAACGACCGACATCTTAATACCTGACGAGCAGTACTTC
CYSSKTTDILIPDEQYF
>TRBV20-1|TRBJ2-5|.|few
TGCAGTGCTAGAGACCTGACAGGACTCCAAGAGACCCAGTACTTC
CSARDLTGLQETQYF
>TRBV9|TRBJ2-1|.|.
TGTGCCAGCACTCCGGAGGGGGTATCCTACAATGAGCAGTTCTTC
CASTPEGVSYNEQFF
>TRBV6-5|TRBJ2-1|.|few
TGTGCCAGCAGTTACGGGTCGGGCGTGAATGAGCAGTTCTTC
CASSYGSGVNEQFF
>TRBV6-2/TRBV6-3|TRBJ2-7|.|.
TGTGCCAGCAGTCTAGCAACCTACGAGCAGTACTTC
CASSLATYEQYF